This note documents a single T cell receptor (beta chain) sequence. Its antigen remains unknown. Some clones are missing from TCRdb's copy, which holds only in-frame ones; the method was immunoSEQ multiplex PCR. The sample yields roughly 140,000 clones, around 88% seen once. The length of the CDR3 is 16 residues. Deletions cut 4 bases from V and 2 bases from J, with 18 bases between. Germline CDR1 reads MNHEY; CDR2 reads SVGEGT. The data were obtained in a study of T cell responses to AZD1222 COVID-19 vaccine. Study-wide results and limits: Sampling that yielded the repertoires occurred only after the peak T cell response. Among AZD1222 vaccinees, only 5 to 7 were seropositive at baseline.

This TCR was sampled from an adult in good health. The source material was peripheral blood, sampled on day 0 of MenACWY control vaccination. This rearrangement joins TRBV6-2 or TRBV6-3 to TRBJ2-7; TRBD1 is a possible D gene (6 bases). The CDR3 here is CASSFRPTGIPYEQYF. DNA for the CDR3: TGTGCCAGCAGTTTCCGACCGACAGGTATCCCCTACGAGCAGTACTTC.